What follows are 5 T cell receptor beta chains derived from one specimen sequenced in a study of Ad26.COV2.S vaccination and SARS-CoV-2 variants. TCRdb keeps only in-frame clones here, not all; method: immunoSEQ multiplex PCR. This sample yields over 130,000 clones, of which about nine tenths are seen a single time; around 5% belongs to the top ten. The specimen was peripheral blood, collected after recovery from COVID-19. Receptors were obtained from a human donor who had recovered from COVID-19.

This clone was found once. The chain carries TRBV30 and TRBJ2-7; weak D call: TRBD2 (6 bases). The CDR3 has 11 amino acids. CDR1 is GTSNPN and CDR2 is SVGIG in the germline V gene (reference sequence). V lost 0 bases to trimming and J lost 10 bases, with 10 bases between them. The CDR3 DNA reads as TGTGCCTGGAGTGTACGCGGGGTCCAGTACTTC. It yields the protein CAWSVRGVQYF.

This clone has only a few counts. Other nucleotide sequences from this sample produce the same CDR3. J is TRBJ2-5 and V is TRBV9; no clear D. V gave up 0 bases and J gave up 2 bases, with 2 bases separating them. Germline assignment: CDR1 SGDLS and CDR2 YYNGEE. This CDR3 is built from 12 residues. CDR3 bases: TGTGCCAGCAGCGTAGAACAAGAGACCCAGTACTTC. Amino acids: CASSVEQETQYF.

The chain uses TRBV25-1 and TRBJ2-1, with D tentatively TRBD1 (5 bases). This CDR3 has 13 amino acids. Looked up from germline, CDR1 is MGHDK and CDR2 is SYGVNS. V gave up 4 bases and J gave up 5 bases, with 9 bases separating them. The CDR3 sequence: CASSGRQNNEQFF. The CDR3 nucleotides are TGTGCCAGCAGTGGGAGACAGAACAATGAGCAGTTCTTC.

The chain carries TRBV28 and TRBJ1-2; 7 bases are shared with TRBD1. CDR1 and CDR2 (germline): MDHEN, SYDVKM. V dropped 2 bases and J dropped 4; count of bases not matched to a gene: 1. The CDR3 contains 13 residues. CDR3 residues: CASSLGQVYGYTF. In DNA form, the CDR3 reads TGTGCCAGCAGTTTAGGACAGGTCTATGGCTACACCTTC.

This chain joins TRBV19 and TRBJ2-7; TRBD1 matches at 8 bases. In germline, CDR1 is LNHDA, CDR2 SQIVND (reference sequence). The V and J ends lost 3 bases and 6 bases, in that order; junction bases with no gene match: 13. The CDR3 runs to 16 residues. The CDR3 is CASSMGGRGRSGEQYF. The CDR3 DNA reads TGTGCCAGTAGTATGGGAGGCAGGGGGCGCTCCGGCGAGCAGTACTTC.